This T cell receptor (beta chain) stems from a study of cytomegalovirus exposure and HLA in healthy donors. The PCR used 60 Vbeta and 13 Jbeta primers. The repertoire was sequenced with immunoSEQ multiplex PCR; TCRdb's copy has only in-frame clones and lacks some. The repertoire holds about 120,000 clones, with around 10% as singletons. V lost 5 bases, J lost 8 bases, and 8 bases stayed unmatched. This CDR3 has 16 residues. Germline CDR1 and CDR2: LNHDA and SQIVND (reference sequence). Sequenced sample: PBMCs. This chain uses TRBV19 with TRBJ2-1; 14 nucleotides agree with TRBD2. The origin of this receptor is a man between 25 and 39 years old in good health and CMV-seronegative. For the CDR3, the DNA is TGTGCCAGTAGTCCGAAGACTAGCGGGAGGGCCTATGAGCAGTTCTTC. Amino acid sequence: CASSPKTSGRAYEQFF.